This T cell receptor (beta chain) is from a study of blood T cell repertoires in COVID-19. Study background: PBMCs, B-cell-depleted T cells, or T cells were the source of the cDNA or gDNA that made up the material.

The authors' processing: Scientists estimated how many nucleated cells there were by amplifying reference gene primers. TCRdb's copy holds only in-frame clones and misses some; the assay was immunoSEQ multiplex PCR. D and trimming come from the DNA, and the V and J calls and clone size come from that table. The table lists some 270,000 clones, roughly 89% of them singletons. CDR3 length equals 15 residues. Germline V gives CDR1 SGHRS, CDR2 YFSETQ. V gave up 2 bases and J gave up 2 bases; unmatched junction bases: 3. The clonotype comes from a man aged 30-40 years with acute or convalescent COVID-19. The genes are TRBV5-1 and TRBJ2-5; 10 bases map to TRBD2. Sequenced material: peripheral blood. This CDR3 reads CASSLTSGVQETQYF. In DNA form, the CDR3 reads TGCGCCAGCAGCTTAACTAGCGGGGTTCAAGAGACCCAGTACTTC.